This T cell receptor (beta chain) was identified in a study of beta chain features in type 1 diabetes (dated by TCRdb to between 2017 and 2018). In the study overall: Patients and healthy donors did not differ in mean age, gender distribution, total cell number or subset yield. A total of roughly 98,000,000 sorted cells were examined across all samples, and a strong correlation was observed between cell number per subset and RNA yield. Whereas all 28 donors provided naive and central memory subsets, regulatory and stem cell-like memory subsets were isolated from just 8 patients and about 8 healthy donors. The study compared the TCRB repertoires of sorted circulating CD4+ T cell subsets in recently diagnosed type 1 diabetes patients with those in matched healthy donors.

The germline V gene (reference sequence) yields LNHDA for CDR1 and SQIVND for CDR2. The CDR3 contains 15 residues, cysteine and phenylalanine counted. Just the 45-base CDR3 DNA is kept, in frame starting at base 1. Trimming at the junction amounts to 1 base on V and 4 bases on J, and the germline ends lie 12 bases apart. General conclusions and limits of the study: Because the HLA sub-analyses included only small numbers of individuals, any influence of HLA type on TCRB rearrangement was left unresolved. Shorter templates might be favored by PCR, yet because patient and control samples were amplified and corrected together, any such skew would affect both groups equally. Patients with type 1 diabetes made fewer insertions and deleted more nucleotides at VDJ recombination sites, implying thymic rearrangement abnormalities. Naive, central memory and regulatory TCRB repertoires appeared to be more alike among patients than among healthy donors. A moderate but significant shortening of TCRB CDR3 length was observed in type 1 diabetes patients in all four CD4+ subsets. Sequencing cDNA rather than genomic DNA could over-represent highly expressing activated cells, although activation and CD3 levels did not differ between groups.

The entire isolated RNA was reverse transcribed using the High Capacity cDNA Reverse Transcription Kit, and thus expressed TCRB transcripts were sequenced. Deep immunoSEQ sequencing was performed on naive, central memory and regulatory T cell samples, with an average of roughly 3.3 million total reads per sample. After sorted cells were lysed in RLT buffer, RNA was extracted with DNase-treated RNeasy Micro or Mini kits, with the choice depending on cell number. To prevent cross-contamination, every cell subset was processed on its own, while patient and healthy donor samples were processed together. TCRB sequences were amplified from cDNA with the immunoSEQ multiplex PCR, producing 87-bp fragments spanning the CDR3 region. Amplicons were sequenced on the Illumina HiSeq platform. Per the source publication's procedure: PCR bias was computationally corrected using synthetic template baselines, reads within Hamming distance 2 were collapsed, and singletons that could not be merged were discarded. Reads were aligned to IMGT to assign V, D and J genes, CDR3 length, and insertions or deletions at six rearrangement sites. Within each subset, clonotype counts were normalized to sorted cell number, and only after that were true diversity and Gini coefficients computed with the tcR R package. The overlap coefficient, calculated on TCRB nucleotide sequences, was used to quantify repertoire sharing. As a proxy for the pre-selection repertoire, out-of-frame TCRB sequences from naive cells were analyzed. Sourced from immuneACCESS, this table was stored by TCRdb with only in-frame sequences that have V and J called. A share of the clones is absent; for the studies checked, an unresolved V gene accounts for under half, and the remainder has no known explanation. The DNA was the basis for D and trimming; V, J and clone size are from that table. Recorded for this sample are hundreds of thousands of clones; approximately 10% of them occurred a single time. The ten largest clones take up more than 0.015% of the sample.

Each donor gave one peripheral blood draw, averaging about 100 mL, which was collected into heparinised tubes. Using a panel that included CD45RO, CCR7, CD25, CD127, CD95 and CD27, naive, central memory, regulatory and stem cell-like memory CD4+ T cells were sorted on a BD FACSAria II. Every sorted population had a purity above 95%. Right away, PBMCs were isolated by Lymphoprep density gradient centrifugation and were stained directly, with no culture step. So that batch effects would be minimized, each experiment stained and sorted samples in pairs, pairing one healthy donor with one patient. Remarks on this clone: Its antigen specificity is not known. Base qualities were left out, and no much larger clone turns up one base away.

The sample taken for sequencing was naive CD4+ T cells from blood. Reading the label with the study, this specimen's cell subset or site is: true naive CD4+ T cells. The V and J genes are TRBV19 and TRBJ2-3; TRBD2 could be the D gene, as 6 bases match. This receptor was taken from a man under 40 with type 1 diabetes. The CDR3 sequence is CASSIGLRDSDTQYF. The nucleotides read TGTGCCAGTAGTATAGGCCTCCGGGACTCAGATACGCAGTATTTT.